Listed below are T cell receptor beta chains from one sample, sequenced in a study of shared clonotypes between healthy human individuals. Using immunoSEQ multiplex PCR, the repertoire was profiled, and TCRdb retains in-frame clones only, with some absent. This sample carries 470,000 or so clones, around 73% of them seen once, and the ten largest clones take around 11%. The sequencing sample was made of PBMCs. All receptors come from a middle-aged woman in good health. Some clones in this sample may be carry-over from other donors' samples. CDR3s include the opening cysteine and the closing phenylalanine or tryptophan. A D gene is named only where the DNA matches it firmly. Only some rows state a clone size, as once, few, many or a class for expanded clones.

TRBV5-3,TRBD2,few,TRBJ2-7,TGTGCCAGAAGCCGGGGACTAGCGGTGCCCTCCTACGAGCAGTACTTC,CARSRGLAVPSYEQYF
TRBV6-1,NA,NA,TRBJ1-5,TGTGCCAGCAGTGAATTTCTGGGGGCTGGCAATCAGCCCCAGCATTTT,CASSEFLGAGNQPQHF
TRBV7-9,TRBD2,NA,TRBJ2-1,TGTGCCAGCAGCTTAGAAGTAGCGGGAGGATCCTACAATGAGCAGTTCTTC,CASSLEVAGGSYNEQFF
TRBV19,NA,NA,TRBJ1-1,TGTGCCAGTAGTAGCGACAGCCTCAACACTGAAGCTTTCTTT,CASSSDSLNTEAFF
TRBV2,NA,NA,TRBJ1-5,TGTGCCAGCAGTGGACCGCGTATGGGGGATCAGCCCCAGCATTTT,CASSGPRMGDQPQHF
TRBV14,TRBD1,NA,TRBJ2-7,TGTGCCAGCAGCCAACGATGGGGGACAGGGAGCTACGAGCAGTACTTC,CASSQRWGTGSYEQYF
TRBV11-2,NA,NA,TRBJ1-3,TGTGCCAGCAGCTTAGGGTTTGGAAACACCATATATTTT,CASSLGFGNTIYF
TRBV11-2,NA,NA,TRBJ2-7,TGTGCCAGCAGCTTCCAAACACTAGTGCCCGAGCAGTACTTC,CASSFQTLVPEQYF
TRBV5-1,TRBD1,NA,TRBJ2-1,TGCGCCAGCAGCCCACCCGGGGCAGGGGGCAGTGAGCAGTTCTTC,CASSPPGAGGSEQFF
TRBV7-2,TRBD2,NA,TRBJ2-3,TGTGCCAGCAGCTTGGGCGGGAGGAGCACAGATACGCAGTATTTT,CASSLGGRSTDTQYF
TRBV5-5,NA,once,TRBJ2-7,TGTGCCAGCAGCTTGCGACCCCAGAAGAACTACGAGCAGTACTTC,CASSLRPQKNYEQYF
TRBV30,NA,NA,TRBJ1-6,TGTGCCTGGAGTCCCACAGGCCATTCACCCCTCCACTTT,CAWSPTGHSPLHF
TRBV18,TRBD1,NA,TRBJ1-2,TGTGCCAGCTCACCACCAGGACAGGGGGACGGCTACACCTTC,CASSPPGQGDGYTF
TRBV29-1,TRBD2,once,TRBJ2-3,TGCAGCGTTGGTGAGGAGGGGAGGGGTCGCACAGATACGCAGTATTTT,CSVGEEGRGRTDTQYF
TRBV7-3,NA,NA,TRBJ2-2,TGTGCCAGCAGCTCCCCCCCCACCGGGGAGCTGTTTTTT,CASSSPPTGELFF
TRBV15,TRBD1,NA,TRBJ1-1,TGTGCCACCAGCAGAGATCGGGCAGGGGGGGATGAAGCTTTCTTT,CATSRDRAGGDEAFF
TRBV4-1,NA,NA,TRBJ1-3,TGCGCCAGCAGCCAAGAAGCCCACTCTGGAAACACCATATATTTT,CASSQEAHSGNTIYF
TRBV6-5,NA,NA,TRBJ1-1,TGTGCCAGCAGTTACCTTTCGGGGGGTACCCCTGAAGCTTTCTTT,CASSYLSGGTPEAFF
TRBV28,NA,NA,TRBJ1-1,TGTGCCAGCAGCCCACTTTGGGACACTGAAGCTTTCTTT,CASSPLWDTEAFF
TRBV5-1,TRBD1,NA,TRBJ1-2,TGCGCCAGCAGCATACAGGGGGGCATGGGCTATGGCTACACCTTC,CASSIQGGMGYGYTF
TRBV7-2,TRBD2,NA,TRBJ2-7,TGTGCCAGCAGCTTAGAGCGGGAGCTCAGCTACGAGCAGTACTTC,CASSLERELSYEQYF
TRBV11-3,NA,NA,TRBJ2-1,TGTGCCAGCAGCCTAACTAGTTTGGCTAATGAGCAGTTCTTC,CASSLTSLANEQFF
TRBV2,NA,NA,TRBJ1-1,TGTGCCAGCAGTGAATATGGAGTCAGGGACACTGAAGCTTTCTTT,CASSEYGVRDTEAFF
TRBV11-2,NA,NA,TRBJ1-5,TGTGCCAGCAGCCTTAGCGGGTCTAGCACAGATACGCAGCATTTT,CASSLSGSSTDTQHF